This TCR beta chain was recovered during a study of T-cell reconstitution after alpha-beta-depleted transplantation in children. Unique molecular identifiers featured in how the TCRbeta library was prepared. In TCRdb, the PCR reads were re-called with MiXCR into one record per CDR3 protein. The data contain around 400,000 distinct CDR3 sequences, about a fifth of them seen just once; the ten biggest clones take up around 4%. Trimming stripped 2 bases from V and 3 bases from J, with 10 bases between. This CDR3 is built from 14 residues. CDR1 and CDR2 from the germline V gene are LNHNV and YYDKDF (reference sequence).

Source: PBMCs from the stem cell graft donor, taken from the stem cell graft. V usage is TRBV15 and J usage is TRBJ2-5; D is possibly TRBD2 (5 bases). The receptor comes from a human donor who donated a stem cell graft to a child with acute myeloid leukemia. CDR3 sequence: CATSRSDFEETQYF. The CDR3 DNA is TGTGCCACCAGCAGATCGGACTTCGAAGAGACCCAGTACTTC.